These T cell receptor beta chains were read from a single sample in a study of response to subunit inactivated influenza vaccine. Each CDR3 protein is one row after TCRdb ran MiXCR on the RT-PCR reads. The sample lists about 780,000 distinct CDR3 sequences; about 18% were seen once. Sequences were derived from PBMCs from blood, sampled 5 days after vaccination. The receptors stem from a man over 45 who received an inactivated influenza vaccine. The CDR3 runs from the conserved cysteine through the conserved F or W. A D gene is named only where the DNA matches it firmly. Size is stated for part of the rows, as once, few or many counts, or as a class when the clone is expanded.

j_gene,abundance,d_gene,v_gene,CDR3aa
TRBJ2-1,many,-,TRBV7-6,CASSLGPTYNEQFF
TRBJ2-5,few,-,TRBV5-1,CASRTSGQYQETQYF
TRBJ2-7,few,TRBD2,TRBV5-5,CASSLVGLASEQYF
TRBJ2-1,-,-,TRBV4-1,CASSQADSSSYNEQFF
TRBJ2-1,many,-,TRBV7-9,CASTVRLDEQFF
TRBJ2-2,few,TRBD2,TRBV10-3,CAISSGLAGGGRTGELFF
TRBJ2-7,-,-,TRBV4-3,CASSQSVGGSYEQYF
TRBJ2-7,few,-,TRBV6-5,CASSYSGGPDYEQYF
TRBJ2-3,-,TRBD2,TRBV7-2,CASSFGGSRWADTQYF
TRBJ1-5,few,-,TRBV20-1,CSARAGPSRSWPQHF
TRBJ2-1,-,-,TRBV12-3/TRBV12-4,CASSRTGTTTREQFF
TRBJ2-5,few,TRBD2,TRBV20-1,CSARVITGLVAETQYF
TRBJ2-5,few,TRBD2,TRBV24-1,CATRTTSGETQYF
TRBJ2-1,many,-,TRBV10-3,CATRDLSSYNEQFF
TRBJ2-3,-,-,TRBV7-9,CASSLGERSTDTQYF
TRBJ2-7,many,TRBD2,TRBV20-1,CSAPGLAGLEQYF
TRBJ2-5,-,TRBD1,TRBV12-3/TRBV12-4,CASSRQNRGETQYF
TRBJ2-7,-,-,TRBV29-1,CSIRGTDYEQYF
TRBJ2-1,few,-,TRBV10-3,CAISESDRLVGSYNEQFF
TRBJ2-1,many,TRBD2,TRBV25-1,CASSETSGSSYNEQFF
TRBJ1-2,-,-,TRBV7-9,CASSLAPLSGTNYGYTF
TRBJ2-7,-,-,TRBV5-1,CASSLIDPHYYEQYF
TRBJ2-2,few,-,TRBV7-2,CASSLLPNRLFTGELFF
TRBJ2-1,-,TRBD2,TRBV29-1,CSVGSGSYNEQFF
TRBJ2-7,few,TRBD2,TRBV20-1,CSARSTGTRVHEQYF
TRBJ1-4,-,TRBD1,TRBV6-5,CASSYVGTGELFF
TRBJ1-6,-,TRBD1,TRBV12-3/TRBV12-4,CASSPGQGISSPLHF
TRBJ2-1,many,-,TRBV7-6,CASSFPGQRDDEQFF
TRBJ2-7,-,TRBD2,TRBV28,CASSVSGRSYEQYF
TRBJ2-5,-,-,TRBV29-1,CSVELRDRPSETQYF
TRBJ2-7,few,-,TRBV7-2,CASSFAGFAYEQYF
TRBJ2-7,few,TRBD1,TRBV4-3,CASSQDRGTGSDEQYF
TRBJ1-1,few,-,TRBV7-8,CASREGTEAFF
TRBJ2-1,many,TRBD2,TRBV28,CASSLLAGGSYNEQFF
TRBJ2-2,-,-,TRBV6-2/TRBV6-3,CAVPGRDAGELFF
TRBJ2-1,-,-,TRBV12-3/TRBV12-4,CASNVDRYNEQFF
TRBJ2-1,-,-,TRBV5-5,CASSVGPPSREQFF